This TCR beta chain was profiled in a study of shared clonotypes between healthy human individuals (TCRdb year 2020). General notes on the study: The cohort included three men and two women between 18 and 49 years of age. For each donor, three plates each were used for CD4 naive and CD4 memory, two plates were used for CD8 naive, and one plate was used for CD8 memory. To estimate repertoire size and how much clonotypes are shared between individuals, the study performed deep sequencing of blood TCR repertoires from roughly five healthy adults. Libraries were prepared and TCR repertoires were sequenced by different laboratories using diverse techniques, in order to increase sequencing depth and limit assay-specific biases. Between about 0.85 and 8.9 billion PBMCs per donor were obtained by leukapheresis.

As concerns this clone: Its antigen remains undetermined. The record has no base qualities; no much larger clone is one base away.

Study-level results and caveats: When a few donors were compared, the shared fraction of clonotypes was about 5.2% for naive CD4, roughly 3.4% for naive CD8, roughly 2.5% for memory CD4, and around 0.4% for memory CD8. Pairwise subsampling indicated that sequencing depth was expected to affect the degree of clonotype sharing among donors. Larger estimated clonotype richness was generally found for naive subsets than for memory subsets. The small number of donors limited the genetic and exposure-history diversity represented. Sampling was restricted to blood, and TCR repertoires in tissue are likely to differ from TCR repertoires in blood. Rarefaction of sorted-subset datasets indicated incomplete sequencing despite the large sequencing depth. Clonotypes shared by all four sorted-subset donors showed higher generation probabilities than non-shared clonotypes.

CD8 naive samples were obtained by positive selection for CCR7 among CD45RO-negative cells, yielding a CD45RA+CCR7+ population from which TemRA cells were excluded. Healthy HIV-negative adults with no recently reported acute infections or vaccinations were included as donors. Every donor was a Caucasian adult living in Nashville, Tennessee, USA. After blood collection by leukapheresis, PBMCs were isolated using Ficoll-Histopaque density gradient centrifugation and then cryopreserved in the vapor phase of liquid nitrogen. Analytical flow cytometry was used to check the purity and quantity of each magnetically sorted T cell population. From each sorted fraction, genomic DNA was isolated and quantified by UV absorbance on a Nanodrop 2000c. CDR1 SGHRS and CDR2 YFSETQ are derived from the germline V gene. Relative to germline, V is 4 bases shorter and J is 0 bases shorter, with 11 bases between their ends. The CDR3 sequence holds 15 residues, the cysteine and phenylalanine included. Only the CDR3 portion is preserved as DNA: 45 bases, with reading frame beginning at the first base.

Using the deep immunoSEQ assay, multiplex PCR amplified TCR CDR3 regions from genomic DNA. Genomic DNA extracted from each cell subset was distributed evenly over all wells of several immunoSEQ 96-well plates, and each plate served as one replicate. For sorted subsets, about 220 ng of genomic DNA, equivalent to some 33,000 T cell genomes, went into each replicate PCR. The purified libraries were quantified using a Qubit 3.0 fluorometer, sized with a Bioanalyzer 2100, and then quantified again using the KAPA Library Quantification kit. Every immunoSEQ 96-well plate was sequenced on a dedicated single-read 150-cycle Illumina NextSeq 550 flow cell. The paper's processing steps were these. Because the immunoSEQ output held only junctional sequences and lacked quality scores, the filtering could not match the filtering applied to full-length reads. To assign V/J genes and CDR3, sequences were annotated using PyIR, a Python wrapper for IgBLAST v1.9, with IMGT germline references. Reads were filtered out if the reads had weak V/J assignments (E-value above 1e-6), no CDR3, stop codons, out-of-frame junctions, or ambiguous translated residues. V3J clonotypes were defined as sequences sharing an identical inferred V gene, J gene, and CDR3 amino acid sequence. Percentage overlap between repertoires was calculated by dividing the number of shared unique clonotypes by the size of the smaller repertoire. Three approaches were used to assess repertoire richness: RTK rarefaction, the Chao1 estimator, and Recon v2.1 estimates of unobserved clonotypes. OLGA was used to compute generation probabilities for all TCRbeta clonotypes that the gDNA method yielded from a handful of donors. The table comes from immuneACCESS by way of TCRdb, which keeps in-frame sequences with V and J called. Part of the clones is missing from these tables; in studies checked, under half for an unresolved V gene and the rest for unknown reasons. D and trimming were read from the DNA, whereas the V and J calls and clone size are those reported in that table. The sample table lists fewer than 1 million clones, approximately 97% of them with a count of one. The ten largest make up about 0.25% of the sample.

The chain employs TRBV5-1 and TRBJ2-1; a tentative D match to TRBD2 spans 5 bases. What was sequenced was naive CD8+ T cells sorted from blood. The meaning of the sample's cell subset or site label: CD45RA+CCR7+. This TCR came from a man aged 25-45 years in good health. The nucleotide sequence reads as follows: TGCGCCAGCAGCCCTCCGGGGAGCTCCTACAATGAGCAGTTCTTC. Translated, it gives CASSPPGSSYNEQFF.